The T cell receptor beta chain described here comes from a study of T cells in Graves' hyperthyroidism and ophthalmopathy. About the research overall: Before any treatment, at initial diagnosis, peripheral blood was collected.

What was amplified from RNA transcripts were TCR beta CDR3 regions. TCR CDR3 regions were first amplified by RT-PCR with HTBI primers. One entry per CDR3 protein results from TCRdb running MiXCR on the multiplex PCR reads. The sample lists under 800,000 distinct CDR3 sequences, 13% to 15% seen once, with more than 8.5% in the top ten. Researchers defined stable Graves' hyperthyroidism as no ophthalmopathy progression within 18 months. Uncontrolled infection, other autoimmune disease, pregnancy or lactation excluded patients. This clonotype was counted ten times or more. V dropped 5 bases and J dropped 4 bases, with 12 bases sitting between them. The CDR3 sequence is 14 residues long. CDR1 is SGHAT and CDR2 is FQNNGV in the germline V gene.

This receptor was obtained from a woman aged 18-29 years with Graves' hyperthyroidism. Sequencing was done on a sample of blood. The rearrangement joins TRBV11-2 to TRBJ1-5; D may be TRBD1 (5 bases). The CDR3 sequence is CASSPWGRNQPQHF. The CDR3, as DNA: TGTGCCAGCAGCCCCTGGGGCAGAAATCAGCCCCAGCATTTT. The full variable domain, in which reference TRBV11-2 and TRBJ1-5 provide the parts outside the CDR3, is EAGVAQSPRYKIIEKRQSVAFWCNPISGHATLYWYQQILGQGPKLLIQFQNNGVVDDSQLPKDRFSAERLKGVDSTLKIQPAKLEDSAVYLCASSPWGRNQPQHFGDGTRLSIL.